The 14 T cell receptor beta chains given below trace back to one sample, sequenced in a study of blood T cell repertoires in COVID-19. Only in-frame clones appear in the TCRdb table, and some are missing; sequencing was by immunoSEQ multiplex PCR. The table shows approximately 200,000 clones, with 70% to 80% occurring only once. Source material: peripheral blood. These receptors all stem from a woman in her thirties or forties with COVID-19, enrolled during active disease.

The table lists this clone with many counts. V and J are TRBV6-5 and TRBJ1-5; 7 nucleotides agree with TRBD1. This CDR3 is 14 amino acids long. V shed 6 bases and J 6 bases; nucleotides not matched to a gene: 8. Looked up from germline, CDR1 is MNHEY and CDR2 is SVGAGI. The DNA for the CDR3 is TGTGCCAGCAGCCAAGGACAGGCGACTCAGCCCCAGCATTTT. Protein sequence: CASSQGQATQPQHF.

This rearrangement joins TRBV6-1 to TRBJ1-2; tentatively, D is TRBD1 (5 bases). Germline values: CDR1 MNHNS, CDR2 SASEGT. This CDR3 is 14 amino acids long. Trimming took 3 bases from V and 2 from J, leaving 10 bases between them. For the CDR3, the DNA is TGTGCCAGCAGTGAGACACGGGGGAACTATGGCTACACCTTC. It encodes CASSETRGNYGYTF.

This clone was seen once. This chain links TRBV19 with TRBJ2-1; D gene unclear. Trimming pared 6 bases from V and 9 bases from J, leaving 15 bases between. This CDR3 contains 13 residues. The germline CDR1 and CDR2 sequences are LNHDA and SQIVND (reference sequence). CDR3 DNA: TGTGCCAGTAGATCCGGGTCTTATCGTGAGCAGTTCTTC. Amino acid sequence: CASRSGSYREQFF.

This rearrangement joins TRBV7-2 to TRBJ2-5; 10 nucleotides line up with TRBD1. CDR3 size: 16 residues. Trimming removed 5 bases from V and 7 bases from J; junction bases left unmatched: 13. Germline V gives CDR1 SGHTA, CDR2 FQGNSA. This chain's CDR3 is CASSLHGQGVFGTQYF. CDR3 nucleotides: TGTGCCAGCAGCCTGCATGGACAGGGGGTTTTTGGGACCCAGTACTTC.

The gene calls are TRBV15 and TRBJ2-6; possible D gene TRBD1, 6 bases. Germline CDR1 reads LNHNV; CDR2 reads YYDKDF (reference sequence). The CDR3 extends over 15 amino acids. V lost 4 bases and J 2 bases, leaving 9 bases between the germline ends. CDR3 DNA sequence: TGTGCCACCAGCACAGGGGCTACTGGGGCCAACGTCCTGACTTTC. Translated: CATSTGATGANVLTF.

This chain links TRBV30 with TRBJ2-3, with D possibly being TRBD2 (5 bases). CDR1 and CDR2 (germline): GTSNPN, SVGIG (reference sequence). The CDR3 length is 14 residues. V was clipped by 0 bases and J by 6 bases, with 13 bases between them. CDR3: CAWSVHGVGDTQYF. The CDR3 DNA reads TGTGCCTGGAGTGTACACGGGGTCGGGGATACGCAGTATTTT.

The rearrangement links TRBV19 to TRBJ2-1; 10 nucleotides align to TRBD2. Germline lookup yields CDR1 LNHDA and CDR2 SQIVND (reference sequence). The CDR3 consists of 18 residues. Germline trimming cut 0 bases from V and 10 bases from J; bases unmatched to any gene: 15. This CDR3 reads CASSIDGPQLAGDVEQFF. The CDR3 region has the DNA TGTGCCAGTAGTATAGATGGCCCCCAGCTAGCGGGAGACGTGGAGCAGTTCTTC.

This chain joins TRBV7-6 and TRBJ2-1; a weak D match, TRBD2 (5 bases). The germline V and J ends were trimmed by 3 bases and 0 bases, with 12 bases remaining between them. This CDR3 is built from 16 residues. CDR1 and CDR2 from the germline V gene are SGHVS and FNYEAQ. CDR3 sequence: CASSFGGARSYNEQFF. The CDR3 coding sequence is TGTGCCAGCAGCTTTGGAGGCGCCCGCTCCTACAATGAGCAGTTCTTC.

The chain recombines TRBV5-1 with TRBJ2-3; TRBD1 matches 8 bases. Germline assignment: CDR1 SGHRS and CDR2 YFSETQ. J lost 3 bases, V lost 4 bases, and 1 base had no gene match. This CDR3 is 13 amino acids long. The CDR3 protein is CASSRDRTDTQYF. DNA of the CDR3: TGCGCCAGCAGCAGGGACAGGACAGATACGCAGTATTTT.

CDR3 DNA sequence: TGTGCCAGCAGTTTTGCGGAGGGCTGGTACTACGAGCAGTACTTC. As protein: CASSFAEGWYYEQYF. The J gene is TRBJ2-7, the V gene TRBV27; D is perhaps TRBD2 (6 bases). This CDR3 region has 15 residues. Looked up from germline, CDR1 is MNHEY and CDR2 is SMNVEV (reference sequence). Trimming cost V 3 bases and J 3 bases, with 15 bases left between them.

This clone was observed a few times. The rearrangement uses TRBV29-1 and TRBJ2-1, with 11 bases lining up with TRBD2. Germline V lookup: CDR1 SQVTM, CDR2 ANQGSEA. The V gene end was trimmed by 6 bases and the J gene end by 1 base; junction bases not matched to a gene: 5. This CDR3 has 15 amino acids. This CDR3 reads CSVPTSGESYNEQFF. CDR3 DNA sequence: TGCAGCGTCCCGACTAGCGGGGAATCCTACAATGAGCAGTTCTTC.

The gene calls are TRBV6-5 and TRBJ2-7; a weak D match, TRBD2 (6 bases). The V gene's germline CDR1 is MNHEY and CDR2 SVGAGI. Trimming took off 4 bases at V and 0 bases at J, with 16 bases between the two ends. This CDR3 has 16 residues. DNA of the CDR3: TGTGCCAGCAGTTGGCGGGACGGCGCAAGCTCCTACGAGCAGTACTTC. Translated: CASSWRDGASSYEQYF.

This clone has only one observation. The genes are TRBV7-9 and TRBJ2-7; 8 positions agree with TRBD1. V gave up 9 bases and J gave up 3 bases; unmatched junction bases: 1. Per germline, CDR1 SEHNR and CDR2 FQNEAQ (reference sequence). This CDR3 has 11 residues. CDR3 residues: CASGQGYEQYF. The CDR3, as DNA: TGTGCCAGTGGACAGGGCTACGAGCAGTACTTC.

This rearrangement joins TRBV5-1 to TRBJ2-7; a possible D gene is TRBD2 (7 bases). The V gene lost 4 bases and the J gene lost 4 bases, with 15 bases spanning the gap. Germline CDR1 SGHRS, CDR2 YFSETQ. CDR3 length: 14 residues. CDR3 sequence reads: CASSGGAGSYEQYF. The DNA of the CDR3 is TGCGCCAGCAGCGGGGGGGCAGGGAGTTACGAGCAGTACTTC.